These 17 T cell receptor beta chains share one sample of origin, sequenced in a study of shared clonotypes between healthy human individuals (TCRdb year 2020). The library was made by the immunoSEQ multiplex PCR assay. TCRdb retrieved this table from immuneACCESS and kept in-frame rearrangements only. Not all clones are present; in checked studies, unresolved V genes account for under half, and no reason is known for the remainder. The sample includes just under 350,000 clones, with around four fifths observed a single time. The top ten clonotypes cover about 10% of the sample. The sequenced sample consisted of memory CD4+ T cells sorted from blood. Explained via the paper, the cell subset or site label denotes: CD45RA-negative fraction. These receptors all come from a man aged 25 to 45 in good health.

As for this clone: The same CDR3 arises from other DNA sequences in this sample as well. The chain combines TRBV10-3 with TRBJ1-2; no firm D call. Germline CDR1 is ENHRY and CDR2 is SYGVKD. CDR3 size: 13 residues. Trimming shortened V by 3 bases and J by 2 bases, and 7 bases separated the two germline ends. The CDR3 coding sequence is TGTGCCATCAGTGAACAGATAAACTATGGCTACACCTTC. Translated: CAISEQINYGYTF.

The chain carries TRBV2 and TRBJ2-7; 7 positions match TRBD1. The CDR3 is made up of 16 amino acids. The trim removed 6 bases at V and 5 bases at J, leaving 16 bases unmatched. Germline assignment: CDR1 SNHLY and CDR2 FYNNEI. This chain's CDR3 is CASRDDIGTVGHEQYF. The CDR3 DNA follows: TGTGCCAGCAGAGACGACATAGGGACAGTAGGGCACGAGCAGTACTTC.

This clone was found many times. The chain recombines TRBV19 with TRBJ1-2, with 9 bases lining up with TRBD1. V lost 7 bases and J lost 4; bases outside the gene matches: 4. CDR1 LNHDA and CDR2 SQIVND come from the germline V gene (reference sequence). The CDR3 loop spans 13 amino acids. The CDR3 here is CASNPDRGYGYTF. In DNA form, the CDR3 reads TGTGCCAGTAACCCGGACAGGGGCTATGGCTACACCTTC.

This rearrangement joins TRBV19 to TRBJ2-1, with 8 positions matching TRBD2. CDR1 and CDR2 (germline): LNHDA, SQIVND (reference sequence). Germline trimming cut 6 bases from V and 2 bases from J; bases unmatched to any gene: 6. The CDR3 is 15 residues long. The CDR3 nucleotides read TGTGCCAGTAGGCCCGGGACTAGTCCCTACAATGAGCAGTTCTTC. Translating it yields CASRPGTSPYNEQFF.

V is TRBV6-5 and J is TRBJ2-7, with D perhaps TRBD1 (6 bases). CDR3 length: 15 amino acids. CDR1 and CDR2 (germline): MNHEY, SVGAGI. V was cut by 2 bases and J by 1 base, with 12 bases left in between. As DNA, the CDR3 is TGTGCCAGCAGTTACGGGCCAGGGGAATCCTACGAGCAGTACTTC. As protein: CASSYGPGESYEQYF.

CDR3 in DNA: TGTGCCAGCAGTTTACGACTAGCGGGAGGAAATGAGCAGTTCTTC. It yields the protein CASSLRLAGGNEQFF. The chain carries TRBV2 and TRBJ2-1, with 13 bases fitting TRBD2. The germline V gene has CDR1 SNHLY and CDR2 FYNNEI. With V trimmed by 5 bases and J by 7 bases, 5 bases remained unmatched. This CDR3 is built from 15 residues.

This clone was detected a few times. The same CDR3 also results from other DNA sequences found in this sample. V usage is TRBV11-2 and J usage is TRBJ1-3, with 10 bases that match TRBD1. The CDR3 totals 17 residues. V was pared by 0 bases and J by 0 bases, with 2 bases of the junction left unmatched. Germline loops: CDR1 SGHAT, CDR2 FQNNGV. The CDR3 protein is CASSLERDRGSGNTIYF. In nucleotides, the CDR3 is TGTGCCAGCAGCTTAGAGCGGGACAGGGGCTCTGGAAACACCATATATTTT.

In the case of this clone: A much bigger clone sits one base away, suggesting this may be a read error. The same CDR3 can be traced to other DNA sequences in this sample. The V call is TRBV2, the J call TRBJ2-6; D gene uncertain. From germline, CDR1 is SNHLY and CDR2 FYNNEI. CDR3 size: 14 residues. V was trimmed by 3 bases and J by 1 base, leaving 4 bases between them. DNA for the CDR3: TGTGCCAGCAGTGACAGATCTGGGGCCAACGTCCTGACTTTC. This sequence encodes CASSDRSGANVLTF.

Only one count was recorded for this clone. This chain links TRBV6-6 with TRBJ1-4, with TRBD1 matching 7 bases. CDR3 length: 14 residues. Germline V gives CDR1 MNHNY, CDR2 SVGAGI (reference sequence). Trimming removed 8 bases from V and 8 bases from J; junction bases left unmatched: 11. The CDR3 here is CASAGGQISEKLFF. CDR3 DNA: TGTGCCAGCGCCGGGGGACAGATATCAGAAAAACTGTTTTTT.

About this clone itself: A read error may produce the germline difference seen at one junction end. V and J are TRBV14 and TRBJ1-3; a weak D match, TRBD1 (5 bases). The V gene's germline CDR1 is SGHDN and CDR2 FVKESK. The CDR3 spans 15 residues. Written as DNA, the CDR3 is TGTGCCAGCAGTCAAGGGGCGCTGCCTGGAAACACCATATATTTT. Translated, it gives CASSQGALPGNTIYF.

The chain joins TRBV7-9 to TRBJ2-5; possible D gene TRBD1, 5 bases. The CDR3 runs to 13 residues. Germline V gene data show CDR1 as SEHNR and CDR2 as FQNEAQ (reference sequence). The germline V and J ends were trimmed by 6 bases and 4 bases, with 12 bases remaining between them. The CDR3 nucleotides are TGTGCCAGCAGGAGGCAGGGCTCAGAGACCCAGTACTTC. Protein: CASRRQGSETQYF.

V and J are TRBV11-2 and TRBJ2-5, with D maybe TRBD1 (6 bases). The V and J ends lost 2 bases and 0 bases respectively, with 10 bases between them. CDR1 is SGHAT, CDR2 FQNNGV, per germline. The CDR3 length is 15 residues. The CDR3 region has the DNA TGTGCCAGCAGCTTACTGGGGACATACCAAGAGACCCAGTACTTC. Translating it yields CASSLLGTYQETQYF.

This chain uses TRBV6-5 with TRBJ1-2, with D possibly matching TRBD1 (6 bases). CDR3 length: 12 residues. Per germline, CDR1 MNHEY and CDR2 SVGAGI. Trimming cost V 6 bases and J 10 bases, with 15 bases left between them. The DNA for the CDR3 is TGTGCCAGCAGCCGAACGTCGGGGGCCTACACCTTC. Amino acids: CASSRTSGAYTF.

The V and J genes are TRBV30 and TRBJ1-1; the D gene is possibly TRBD1 (6 bases). Germline assignment: CDR1 GTSNPN and CDR2 SVGIG (reference sequence). CDR3 length equals 14 residues. Trimming cost V 5 bases and J 4 bases, with 17 bases left between them. CDR3: CAWWLGGRSTEAFF. The CDR3 nucleotides are TGTGCCTGGTGGCTGGGGGGCAGGAGCACTGAAGCTTTCTTT. Full variable domain (rest looked up from reference TRBV30 and TRBJ1-1): SQTIHQWPATLVQPVGSPLSLECTVEGTSNPNLYWYRQAAGRGLQLLFYSVGIGQISSEVPQNLSASRPQDRQFILSSKKLLLSDSGFYLCAWWLGGRSTEAFFGQGTRLTVV.

This clone was recorded once. One end of the junction fails to match germline, which may point to a read error. The identical CDR3 is also encoded by other nucleotide sequences in the sample. The rearrangement uses TRBV28 and TRBJ1-1; D unclear. The germline V gene encodes CDR1 MDHEN and CDR2 SYDVKM. The CDR3 contains 13 residues. Here the CDR3 DNA reads TGTGCCAGCAGTTTTTCGGCGGGCACTGAGGCTTTCTTT. Translating gives CASSFSAGTEAFF.

This clone appeared a few times. The CDR3 loop reads CATRRLRQGEHGYTF. The DNA for the CDR3 is TGTGCCACCCGTAGGTTGCGGCAGGGAGAACATGGCTACACCTTC. The V gene is TRBV15, the J gene TRBJ1-2; D perhaps matches TRBD1 (5 bases). Germline CDR1 and CDR2: LNHNV and YYDKDF (reference sequence). The CDR3 totals 15 residues. V shed 8 bases and J shed 6 bases, with 22 bases lying between them.

The chain is built from TRBV7-2 and TRBJ1-5, with D perhaps matching TRBD1 (5 bases). Between the trimmed V and J ends, which lost 5 bases and 2 bases, there was a span of 13 bases. The CDR3 is 15 amino acids. Germline V gives CDR1 SGHTA, CDR2 FQGNSA. CDR3 nucleotide sequence: TGTGCCAGCAGCGTCAGGGCCTGGGGCAATCAGCCCCAGCATTTT. Translated: CASSVRAWGNQPQHF. Filled out from reference TRBV7-2 and TRBJ1-5, the complete variable domain reads GAGVSQSPSNKVTEKGKDVELRCDPISGHTALYWYRQSLGQGLEFLIYFQGNSAPDKSGLPSDRFSAERTGGSVSTLTIQRTQQEDSAVYLCASSVRAWGNQPQHFGDGTRLSIL.